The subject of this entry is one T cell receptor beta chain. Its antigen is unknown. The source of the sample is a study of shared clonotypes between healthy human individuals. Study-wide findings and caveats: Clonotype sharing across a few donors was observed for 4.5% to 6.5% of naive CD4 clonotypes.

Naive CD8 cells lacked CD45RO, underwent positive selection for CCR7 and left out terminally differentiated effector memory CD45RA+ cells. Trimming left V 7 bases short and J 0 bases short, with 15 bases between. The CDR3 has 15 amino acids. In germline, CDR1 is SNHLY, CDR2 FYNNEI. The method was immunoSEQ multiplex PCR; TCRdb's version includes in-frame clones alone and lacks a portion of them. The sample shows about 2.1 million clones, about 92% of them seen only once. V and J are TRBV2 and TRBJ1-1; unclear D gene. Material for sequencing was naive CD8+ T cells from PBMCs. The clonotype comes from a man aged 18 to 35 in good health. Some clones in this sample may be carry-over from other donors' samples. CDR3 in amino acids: CASTKVGLLNTEAFF. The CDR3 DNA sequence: TGTGCCAGCACCAAAGTCGGACTGTTGAACACTGAAGCTTTCTTT.